Following are 12 T cell receptor beta chains from one sample sequenced in a study of neurological immune-mediated disorders. Indicated time point: longitudinal time-point 1 (baseline). MiXCR was run by TCRdb on the 5' RACE reads, yielding one entry per CDR3 protein. This table holds tens of thousands of distinct CDR3 sequences, 3.2% found once. Sequenced: PBMCs. Receptors were obtained from a woman aged 60 to 75 with multiple sclerosis.

This clonotype has a count of ten or more. The J gene is TRBJ2-1, the V gene TRBV15; D possibly corresponds to TRBD1 (7 bases). The germline V and J ends were trimmed by 1 base and 7 bases, with 11 bases remaining between them. CDR1 and CDR2 from the germline V gene are LNHNV and YYDKDF (reference sequence). The CDR3 has 14 residues. The CDR3 loop is CATSRGTGGNEQFF. Written as DNA, the CDR3 is TGTGCCACCAGCAGAGGGACAGGAGGGAATGAGCAGTTCTTC. The full variable domain, its missing parts supplied by reference TRBV15 and TRBJ2-1, is DAMVIQNPRYQVTQFGKPVTLSCSQTLNHNVMYWYQQKSSQAPKLLFHYYDKDFNNEADTPDNFQSRRPNTSFCFLDIRSPGLGDTAMYLCATSRGTGGNEQFFGPGTRLTVL.

In this sample, this clonotype turned up many times. V is TRBV5-1 and J is TRBJ2-7; D is perhaps TRBD1 or TRBD2 (6 bases each). CDR3 length: 14 amino acids. The V gene lost 6 bases and the J gene lost 3 bases, with 16 bases spanning the gap. CDR1 is SGHRS, CDR2 YFSETQ, per germline. The DNA of the CDR3 is TGCGCCAGCACCCCAGAGGGGGGCTACTACGAGCAGTACTTC. Residues: CASTPEGGYYEQYF.

This clonotype came up many times. The chain is built from TRBV5-1 and TRBJ2-1; D is unclear. The CDR3 is 13 residues long. Germline CDR1 SGHRS, CDR2 YFSETQ. V was clipped by 2 bases and J by 3 bases, with 6 bases between them. CDR3 in DNA: TGCGCCAGCAGCTTTGGAGTCTACAATGAGCAGTTCTTC. Protein: CASSFGVYNEQFF.

This clonotype was seen at least ten times. The chain links TRBV7-2 to TRBJ2-2; D not resolved. The germline V gene encodes CDR1 SGHTA and CDR2 FQGNSA. The CDR3 length is 14 residues. Between the trimmed V and J ends, which lost 2 bases and 4 bases, there was a span of 8 bases. CDR3 amino acids: CASSLQRGTGELFF. The CDR3 DNA reads TGTGCCAGCAGCTTACAAAGAGGCACCGGGGAGCTGTTTTTT.

This clonotype was detected ten times or more. The chain uses TRBV14 and TRBJ2-5; D is undetermined. This CDR3 has 16 residues. V was pared by 1 base and J by 4 bases, with 16 bases between. Per germline, CDR1 SGHDN and CDR2 FVKESK. CDR3 sequence: CASSQGFGPRAETQYF. DNA for the CDR3: TGTGCCAGCAGCCAAGGATTTGGACCCCGGGCAGAGACCCAGTACTTC.

This clonotype was recorded at least ten times. The V gene is TRBV24-1, the J gene TRBJ2-1, with 7 nucleotides matching TRBD2. CDR3 length: 15 amino acids. The germline V gene has CDR1 KGHDR and CDR2 SFDVKD. V lost 3 bases, J lost 8 bases, and 9 bases stayed unmatched. The CDR3 DNA follows: TGTGCCACCAGTGATACGAGCGGGGCAAGCCATGAGCAGTTCTTC. Translation gives CATSDTSGASHEQFF.

In its sample, this clonotype was seen many times. The V call is TRBV7-6, the J call TRBJ1-2; D may be TRBD1 (6 bases). Germline CDR1 and CDR2: SGHVS and FNYEAQ. This CDR3 contains 14 residues. V was shortened by 4 bases and J by 2 bases, with 11 bases between the two germline ends. As DNA, the CDR3 is TGTGCCAGCAGCTCCCTGGACAGCAACTATGGCTACACCTTC. Translated, it gives CASSSLDSNYGYTF.

This clonotype came up many times. V is TRBV28 and J is TRBJ1-6; D not resolved. The germline V gene has CDR1 MDHEN and CDR2 SYDVKM. The V and J ends lost 5 bases and 4 bases respectively, with 12 bases between them. This CDR3 has 15 amino acids. The CDR3 protein is CASSLLGSYNSPLHF. The CDR3 DNA sequence: TGTGCCAGCAGTCTCCTCGGCTCGTATAATTCACCCCTCCACTTT.

In this sample, this clonotype turned up many times. The genes are TRBV5-6 and TRBJ2-2, with D hard to call. The CDR3 contains 15 residues. With 4 bases removed from V and 0 bases from J, the gap between germline ends came to 10 bases. Germline V CDR1 and CDR2: SGHDT, YYEEEE. The CDR3 DNA sequence: TGTGCCAGCAGCCTCACGGCAGCGAACACCGGGGAGCTGTTTTTT. Protein sequence: CASSLTAANTGELFF. Based on the CDR3 plus reference TRBV5-6 and TRBJ2-2, the full variable domain is DAGVTQSPTHLIKTRGQQVTLRCSPKSGHDTVSWYQQALGQGPQFIFQYYEEEERQRGNFPDRFSGHQFPNYSSELNVNALLLGDSALYLCASSLTAANTGELFFGEGSRLTVL.

For this clonotype: One junction end disagrees with the germline gene, perhaps due to a read error. The V and J genes are TRBV4-2 and TRBJ2-7; 9 positions match TRBD2. The CDR3 extends over 16 amino acids. CDR1 is LGHNA, CDR2 YNFKEQ, per germline. In nucleotides, the CDR3 is TGTGCCAGCAACCAAGAGCAGCGGGGGGTCTCCTACGAGCAGTACTTC. Protein product: CASNQEQRGVSYEQYF.

In its sample, this clonotype was seen many times. The CDR3 reads CASSLGASVNTEAFF. The CDR3 DNA sequence: TGTGCCAGCAGCTTAGGGGCGAGTGTGAACACTGAAGCTTTCTTT. The chain joins TRBV7-9 to TRBJ1-1; the D is unclear. V lost 1 base to trimming and J lost 0 bases, with 9 bases between them. This CDR3 has 15 amino acids. The V gene's germline CDR1 is SEHNR and CDR2 FQNEAQ (reference sequence). The full variable domain, rest sourced from reference TRBV7-9 and TRBJ1-1, is DTGVSQNPRHKITKRGQNVTFRCDPISEHNRLYWYRQTLGQGPEFLTYFQNEAQLEKSRLLSDRFSAERPKGSFSTLEIQRTEQGDSAMYLCASSLGASVNTEAFFGQGTRLTVV.

This clonotype came up many times. DNA of the CDR3: TGCAGCGTTGGGGGACTAGCTAACACCGGGGAGCTGTTTTTT. It translates to CSVGGLANTGELFF. V usage is TRBV29-1 and J usage is TRBJ2-2; the match to TRBD2 covers 9 bases. This CDR3 spans 14 amino acids. V shed 4 bases, J shed 2 bases, and the junction held 2 bases outside the gene matches. The V gene's germline CDR1 is SQVTM and CDR2 ANQGSEA.